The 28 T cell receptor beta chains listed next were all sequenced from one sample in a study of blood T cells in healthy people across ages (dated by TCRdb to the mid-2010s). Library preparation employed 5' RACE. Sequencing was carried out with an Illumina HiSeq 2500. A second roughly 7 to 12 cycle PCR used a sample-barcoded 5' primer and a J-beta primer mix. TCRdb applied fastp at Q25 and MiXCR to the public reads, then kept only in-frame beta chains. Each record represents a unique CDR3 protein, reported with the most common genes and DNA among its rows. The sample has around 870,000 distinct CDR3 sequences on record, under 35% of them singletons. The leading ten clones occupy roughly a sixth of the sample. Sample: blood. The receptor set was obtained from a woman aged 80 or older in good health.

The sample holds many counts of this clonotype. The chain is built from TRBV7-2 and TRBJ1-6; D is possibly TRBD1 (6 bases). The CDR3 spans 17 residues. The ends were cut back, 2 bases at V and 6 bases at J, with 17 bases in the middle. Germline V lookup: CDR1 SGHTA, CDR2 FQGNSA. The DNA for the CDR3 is TGTGCCAGCAGCTTACCTCCGTCTGTAGGGGGTAATTCACCCCTCCACTTT. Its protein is CASSLPPSVGGNSPLHF.

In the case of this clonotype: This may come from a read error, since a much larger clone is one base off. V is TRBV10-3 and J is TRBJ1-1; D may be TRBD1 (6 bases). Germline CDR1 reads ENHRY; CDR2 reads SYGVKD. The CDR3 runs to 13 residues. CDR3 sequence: CAIQQGLNTEVFF. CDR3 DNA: TGTGCCATCCAACAGGGCTTGAACACTGAAGTTTTCTTT.

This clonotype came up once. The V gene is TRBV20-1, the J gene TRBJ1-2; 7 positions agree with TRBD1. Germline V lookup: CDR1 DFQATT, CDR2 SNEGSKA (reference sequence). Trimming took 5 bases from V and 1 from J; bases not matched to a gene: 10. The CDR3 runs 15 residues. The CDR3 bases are TGCAGTGCTCGAAAGGGGGCTGCGTTTAACTATGGCTACACCTTC. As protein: CSARKGAAFNYGYTF.

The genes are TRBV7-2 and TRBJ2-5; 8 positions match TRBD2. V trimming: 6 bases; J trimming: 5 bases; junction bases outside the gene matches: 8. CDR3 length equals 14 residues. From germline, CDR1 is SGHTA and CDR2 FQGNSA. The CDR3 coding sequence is TGTGCCAGCAGTAACGGGGGGGCCGGGGAGACCCAGTACTTC. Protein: CASSNGGAGETQYF.

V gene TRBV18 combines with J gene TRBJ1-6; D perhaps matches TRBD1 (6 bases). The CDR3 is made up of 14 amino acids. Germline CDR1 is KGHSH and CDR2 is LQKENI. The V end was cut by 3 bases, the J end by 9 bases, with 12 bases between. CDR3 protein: CASSPTGSGSPLHF. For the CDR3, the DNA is TGTGCCAGCTCACCCACAGGGTCGGGTTCACCCCTCCACTTT.

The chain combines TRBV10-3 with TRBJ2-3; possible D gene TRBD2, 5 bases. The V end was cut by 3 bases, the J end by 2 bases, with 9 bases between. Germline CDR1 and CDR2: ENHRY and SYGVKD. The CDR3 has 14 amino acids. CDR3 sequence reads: CAISEAEHTDTQYF. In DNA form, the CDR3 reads TGTGCCATCAGTGAAGCGGAACACACAGATACGCAGTATTTT.

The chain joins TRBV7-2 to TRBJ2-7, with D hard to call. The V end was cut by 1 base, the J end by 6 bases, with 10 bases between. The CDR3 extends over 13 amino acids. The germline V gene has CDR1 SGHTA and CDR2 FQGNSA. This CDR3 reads CASSLERMGEQYF. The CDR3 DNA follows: TGTGCCAGCAGCTTAGAGAGGATGGGCGAGCAGTACTTC.

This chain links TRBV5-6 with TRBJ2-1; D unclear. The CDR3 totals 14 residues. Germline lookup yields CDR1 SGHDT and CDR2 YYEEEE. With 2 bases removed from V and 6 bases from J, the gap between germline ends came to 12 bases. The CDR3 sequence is CASSFRVKFNEQFF. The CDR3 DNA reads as TGTGCCAGCAGCTTTAGGGTTAAATTCAATGAGCAGTTCTTC.

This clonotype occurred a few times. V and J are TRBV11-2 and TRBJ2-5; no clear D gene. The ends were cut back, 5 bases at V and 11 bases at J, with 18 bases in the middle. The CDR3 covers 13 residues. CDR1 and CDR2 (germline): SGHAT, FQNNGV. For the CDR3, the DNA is TGTGCCAGCAGCCCCAGGAATCCCCATGAGCAGTACTTC. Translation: CASSPRNPHEQYF.

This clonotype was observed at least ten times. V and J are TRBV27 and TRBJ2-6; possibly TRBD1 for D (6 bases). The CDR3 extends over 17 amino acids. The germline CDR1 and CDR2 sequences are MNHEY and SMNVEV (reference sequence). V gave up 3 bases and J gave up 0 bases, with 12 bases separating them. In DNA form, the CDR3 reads TGTGCCAGCAGTTTCCAGGTGGGACACTCTGGGGCCAACGTCCTGACTTTC. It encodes CASSFQVGHSGANVLTF.

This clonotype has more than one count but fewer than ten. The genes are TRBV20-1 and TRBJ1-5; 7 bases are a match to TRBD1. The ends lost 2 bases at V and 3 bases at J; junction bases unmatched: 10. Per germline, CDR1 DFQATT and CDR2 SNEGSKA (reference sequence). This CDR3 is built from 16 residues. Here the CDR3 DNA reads TGCAGTGCTAGAAATCTCAAAGGGGGCTACAATCAGCCCCAGCATTTT. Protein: CSARNLKGGYNQPQHF.

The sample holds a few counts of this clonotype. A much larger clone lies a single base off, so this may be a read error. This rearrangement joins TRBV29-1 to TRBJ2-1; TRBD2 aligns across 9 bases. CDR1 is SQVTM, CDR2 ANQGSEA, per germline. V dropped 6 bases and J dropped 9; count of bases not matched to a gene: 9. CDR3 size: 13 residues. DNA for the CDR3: TGCAGCGTGGGGACTAGCCGGTCTGGTGAGCAGTTCTTC. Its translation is CSVGTSRSGEQFF.

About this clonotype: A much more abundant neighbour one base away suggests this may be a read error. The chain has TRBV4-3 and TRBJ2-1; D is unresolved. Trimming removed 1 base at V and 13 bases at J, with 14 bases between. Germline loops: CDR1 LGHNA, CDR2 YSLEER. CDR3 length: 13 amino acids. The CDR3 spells CASSQGERETQFF. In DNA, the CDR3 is TGCGCCAGCAGCCAAGGGGAAAGAGAGACCCAGTTCTTC.

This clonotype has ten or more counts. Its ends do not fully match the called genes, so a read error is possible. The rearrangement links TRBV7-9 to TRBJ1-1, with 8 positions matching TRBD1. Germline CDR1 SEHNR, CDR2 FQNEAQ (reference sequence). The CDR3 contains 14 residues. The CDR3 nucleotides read TGTGCCAGCACCTTACAGGGGGGGAACACTGAAGCTTTCTTT. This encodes CASTLQGGNTEAFF.

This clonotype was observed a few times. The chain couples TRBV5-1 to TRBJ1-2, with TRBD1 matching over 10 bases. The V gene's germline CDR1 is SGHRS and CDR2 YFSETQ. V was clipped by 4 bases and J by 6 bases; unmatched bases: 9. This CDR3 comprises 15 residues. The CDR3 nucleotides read TGCGCCAGCAGCGAAAATCCAGGACAGGGGGATGGCTACACCTTC. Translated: CASSENPGQGDGYTF.

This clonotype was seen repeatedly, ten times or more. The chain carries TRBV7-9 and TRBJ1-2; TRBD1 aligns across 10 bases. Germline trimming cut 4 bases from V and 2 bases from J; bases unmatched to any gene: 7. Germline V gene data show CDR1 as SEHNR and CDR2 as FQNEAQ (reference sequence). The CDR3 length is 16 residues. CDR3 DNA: TGTGCCAGCAGCTCCCCCGGGACAGGGGACAACTATGGCTACACCTTC. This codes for CASSSPGTGDNYGYTF.

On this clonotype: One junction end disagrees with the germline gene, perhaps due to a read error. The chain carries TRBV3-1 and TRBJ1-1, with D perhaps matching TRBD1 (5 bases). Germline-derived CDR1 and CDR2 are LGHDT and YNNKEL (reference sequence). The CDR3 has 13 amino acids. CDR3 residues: CASGQGTRDGAFF. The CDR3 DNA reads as TGTGCCAGCGGCCAGGGCACCCGAGATGGGGCTTTCTTT. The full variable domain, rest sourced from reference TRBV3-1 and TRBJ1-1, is DTAVSQTPKYLVTQMGNDKSIKCEQNLGHDTMYWYKQDSKKFLKIMFSYNNKELIINETVPNRFSPKSPDKAHLNLHINSLELGDSAVYFCASGQGTRDGAFFGQGTRLTVV.

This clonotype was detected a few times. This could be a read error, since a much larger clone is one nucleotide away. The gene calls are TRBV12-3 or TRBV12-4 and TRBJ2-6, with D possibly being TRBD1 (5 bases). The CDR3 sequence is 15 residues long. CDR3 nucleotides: TGTGCCAGCAGTTCTCGCCGTCCTGGGGCCAACGTCCGGACTTTC. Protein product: CASSSRRPGANVRTF.

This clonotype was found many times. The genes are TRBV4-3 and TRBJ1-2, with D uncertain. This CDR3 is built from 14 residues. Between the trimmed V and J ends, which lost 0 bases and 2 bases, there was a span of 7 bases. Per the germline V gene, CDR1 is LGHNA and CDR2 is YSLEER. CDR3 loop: CASSQDQRNYGYTF. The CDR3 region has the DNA TGCGCCAGCAGCCAAGATCAAAGAAACTATGGCTACACCTTC.

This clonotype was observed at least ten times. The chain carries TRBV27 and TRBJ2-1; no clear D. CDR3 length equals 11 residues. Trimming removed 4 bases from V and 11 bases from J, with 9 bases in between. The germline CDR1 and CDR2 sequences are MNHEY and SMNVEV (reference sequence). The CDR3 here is CASSSRVKQFF. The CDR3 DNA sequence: TGTGCCAGCAGTTCGCGTGTCAAGCAGTTCTTC.

DNA for the CDR3: TGTGCCAGCAGCCCCTCAAGGGAAAGATACCTAGGAGCTTTCTTT. Protein sequence: CASSPSRERYLGAFF. The gene calls are TRBV7-9 and TRBJ1-1; D is ambiguous. The CDR3 runs to 15 residues. The germline V gene encodes CDR1 SEHNR and CDR2 FQNEAQ (reference sequence). V gave up 5 bases and J gave up 10 bases, with 23 bases separating them.

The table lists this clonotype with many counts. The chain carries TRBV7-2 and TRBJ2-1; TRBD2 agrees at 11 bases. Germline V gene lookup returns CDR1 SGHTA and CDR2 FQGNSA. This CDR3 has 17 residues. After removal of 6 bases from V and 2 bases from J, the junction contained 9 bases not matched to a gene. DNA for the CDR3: TGTGCCAGCAGACTAGCGGCTAGCGGGGGGACCTACAATGAGCAGTTCTTC. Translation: CASRLAASGGTYNEQFF.

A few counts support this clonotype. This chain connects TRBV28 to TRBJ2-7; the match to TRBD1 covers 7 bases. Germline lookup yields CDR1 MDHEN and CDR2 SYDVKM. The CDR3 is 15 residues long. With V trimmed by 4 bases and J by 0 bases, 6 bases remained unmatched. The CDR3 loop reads CASSSAGQVSYEQYF. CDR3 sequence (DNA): TGTGCCAGCAGTTCCGCCGGACAGGTCTCCTACGAGCAGTACTTC.

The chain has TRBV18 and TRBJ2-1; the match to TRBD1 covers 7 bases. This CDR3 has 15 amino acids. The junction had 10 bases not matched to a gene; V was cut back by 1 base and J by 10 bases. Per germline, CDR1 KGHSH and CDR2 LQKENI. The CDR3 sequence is CASSPRGQFSYEQFF. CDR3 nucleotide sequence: TGTGCCAGCTCACCACGGGGACAGTTCTCCTACGAGCAGTTCTTC.

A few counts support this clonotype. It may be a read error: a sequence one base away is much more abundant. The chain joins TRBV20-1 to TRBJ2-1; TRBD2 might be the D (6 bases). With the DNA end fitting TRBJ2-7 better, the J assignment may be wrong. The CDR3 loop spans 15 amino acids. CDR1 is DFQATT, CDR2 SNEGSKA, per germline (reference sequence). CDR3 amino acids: CSARGGMASYNEQYF. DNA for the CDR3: TGCAGTGCTAGGGGGGGAATGGCCTCCTACAATGAGCAGTACTTC.

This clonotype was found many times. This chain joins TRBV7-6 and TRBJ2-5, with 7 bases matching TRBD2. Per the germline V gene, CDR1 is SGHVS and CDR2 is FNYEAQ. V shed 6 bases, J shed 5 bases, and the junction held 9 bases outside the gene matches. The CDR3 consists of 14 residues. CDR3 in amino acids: CASSHPLLAETQYF. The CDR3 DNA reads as TGTGCCAGCAGTCACCCCTTACTAGCGGAGACCCAGTACTTC.

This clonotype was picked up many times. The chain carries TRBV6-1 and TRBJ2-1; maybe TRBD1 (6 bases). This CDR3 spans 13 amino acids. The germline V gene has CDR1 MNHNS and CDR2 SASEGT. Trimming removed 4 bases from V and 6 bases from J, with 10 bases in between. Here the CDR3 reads CASSVVRGNEQFF. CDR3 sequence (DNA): TGTGCCAGCAGTGTAGTCAGGGGCAATGAGCAGTTCTTC.

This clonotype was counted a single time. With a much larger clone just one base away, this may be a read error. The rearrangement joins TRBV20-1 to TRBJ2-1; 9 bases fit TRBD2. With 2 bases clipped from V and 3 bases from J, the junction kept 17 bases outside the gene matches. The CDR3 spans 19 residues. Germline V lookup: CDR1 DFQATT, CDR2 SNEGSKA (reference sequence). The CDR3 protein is CSARLEAGGEGGFYNEQFF. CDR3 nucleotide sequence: TGCAGTGCTAGACTTGAAGCGGGGGGTGAAGGGGGCTTCTACAATGAGCAGTTCTTC.